This T cell receptor beta chain was sequenced in a study of identical twins (dated by TCRdb to the mid-2010s). Broadly, across the study: To test whether fetal clonotypes persist, this study deep-sequenced TCR alpha and beta repertoires from monozygotic twins, from unrelated adults of various ages, and from cord blood. To rule out contamination, the twin experiments were replicated at different times with different library preparation protocols. Study-wide conclusions, independent of this receptor: In beta out-of-frame sequences, excess twin sharing was weaker, because having fewer shared sequences lowered the signal-to-noise ratio. In monozygotic twins, recombination models systematically underestimated out-of-frame TCR alpha sharing, but the models matched the sharing seen between unrelated individuals. Zero-insertion analyses could be partly confounded by invariant T cells such as MAIT and iNKT, though diverse VJ usage argued against such confounding for most clonotypes. Fewer insertions were carried by abundant cord blood beta clonotypes; a weaker similar trend was observed in young adult naive repertoires, while no such trend was observed in memory repertoires. Because the same donors could not be followed over many years, conclusions were based on cross-sectional statistical analysis. Compared with coincidental sharing between unrelated individuals, out-of-frame TCR alpha sequences shared between twins showed an excess of sequences with low generation probability.

This clonotype has more than one count but fewer than ten. Its antigen remains undetermined. Base-call qualities are not available, and no considerably larger clone is one nucleotide away. V loses 4 bases of germline sequence and J loses 5 bases, and the interval between the two ends is 13 bases. CDR3 length: 14 amino acids, cysteine to phenylalanine. Just the 42-base CDR3 DNA is kept, in frame starting at base 1. Looking up the germline V gene (reference sequence) yields CDR1 SGHNT and CDR2 YYREEE. Every donor in the study was a healthy Caucasian. The twin cohort comprised three pairs of female monozygotic twins, all aged roughly 18 to 30 years. Positive isolation kits from Invitrogen were used to isolate the CD4+ and CD8+ T cell populations. Libraries were made using 5' RACE. Sequenced using an Illumina HiSeq 2000. Template switching added a universal primer binding site, and the final cDNA carried a unique molecular identifier that allowed TCR cDNA molecules to be counted accurately. First-strand cDNA for TCR alpha and beta chains was synthesized from specific primers in the conserved constant-segment region. To control for contamination, every cDNA library carried two barcodes: a SMART-Mk sample barcode plus Illumina barcodes. TruSeq adapter sequences and Illumina sample barcodes were added in two successive PCR steps. The TCR alpha and beta cDNA libraries were sequenced on the Illumina HiSeq platform using custom primers. Per the source publication's procedure: MiGEC processed the raw reads to extract unique molecular identifiers, while MiXCR was used to determine the CDR3 positions. For each individual, recombination models were inferred using an EM algorithm with the repgenHMM and IGoR tools. Shared clonotypes were analyzed with the tcR package in R, and sharing was normalized by the product of cloneset sizes. Out-of-frame nonproductive sequences were analyzed to study raw recombination free of thymic and clonal selection effects. TCRdb handled the public reads itself, with Q25 trimming in fastp and clone calling in MiXCR, and kept productive beta chains. Identical CDR3 protein sequences are pooled into one entry, listed with their most common genes and DNA. TCRdb's processing, not the authors' own work, is the source of the V and J calls. The sample includes about 460,000 distinct CDR3 sequences, with approximately 15% observed a single time. The ten largest clones represent approximately 0.52% of the sample.

This same sample was also taken into another study, of yellow fever vaccine responses in identical twins. The second investigation adds: According to the authors, in identical twins the way T cells responded to vaccination appeared partly convergent and partly personalized. In identical twins, the study followed T cell clones that responded to the vaccine with precision.

This sequence originates from a woman younger than 35 in good health. The material sequenced was CD4+ T cells sorted from blood. Recombination joined TRBV5-4 with TRBJ2-1; perhaps TRBD2 is the D gene, with 6 bases matching. The CDR3 sequence is CASSPPGLDNEQFF. The nucleotide sequence is given as TGTGCCAGCAGCCCCCCGGGACTTGACAATGAGCAGTTCTTC.